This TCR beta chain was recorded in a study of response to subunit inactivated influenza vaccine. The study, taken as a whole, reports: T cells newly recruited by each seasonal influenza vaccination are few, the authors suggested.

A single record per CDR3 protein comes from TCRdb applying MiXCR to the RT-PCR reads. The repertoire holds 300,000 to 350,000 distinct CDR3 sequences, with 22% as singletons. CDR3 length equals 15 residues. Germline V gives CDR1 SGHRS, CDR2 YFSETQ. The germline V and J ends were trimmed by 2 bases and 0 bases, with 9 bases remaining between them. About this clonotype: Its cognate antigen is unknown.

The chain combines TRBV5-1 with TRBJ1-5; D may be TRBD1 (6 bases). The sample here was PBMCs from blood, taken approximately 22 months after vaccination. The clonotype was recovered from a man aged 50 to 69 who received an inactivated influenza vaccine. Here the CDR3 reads CASSLGTTSNQPQHF. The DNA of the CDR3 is TGCGCCAGCAGCTTAGGGACAACTAGCAATCAGCCCCAGCATTTT.